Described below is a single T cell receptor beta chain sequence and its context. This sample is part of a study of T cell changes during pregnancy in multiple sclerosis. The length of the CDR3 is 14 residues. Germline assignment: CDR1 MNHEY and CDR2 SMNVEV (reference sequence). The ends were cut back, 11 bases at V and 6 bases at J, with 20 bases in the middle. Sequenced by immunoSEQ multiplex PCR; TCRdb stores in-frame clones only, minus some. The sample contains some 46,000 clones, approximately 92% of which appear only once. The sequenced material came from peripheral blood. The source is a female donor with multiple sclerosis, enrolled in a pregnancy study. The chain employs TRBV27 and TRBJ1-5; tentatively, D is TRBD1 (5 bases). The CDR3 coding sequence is TGTGCCGTGGGAGGGGTTTCGTCTGGTCAGCCCCAGCATTTT. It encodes CAVGGVSSGQPQHF.